This note documents a single T cell receptor beta chain sequence. This clone was seen just once. No cognate antigen has been identified for it. Base quality data are lacking; no much larger clone is found one base away. TCRbeta CDR3 regions were amplified from genomic DNA using the immunoSEQ Assay, a bias-controlled multiplex PCR. The original methods were these. The number of nucleated cells in each sample was estimated by amplification of reference gene primers within the assay. To quantify the absolute abundance of each unique TCRbeta CDR3 rearrangement, sequence reads were collapsed and filtered. For each sample, productive Simpson clonality was calculated by taking the square root of Simpson's diversity index across productive rearrangements. The table was pulled from immuneACCESS by TCRdb, which kept in-frame rearrangements only. Such tables lose some clones; where checked, under half of the loss comes from unresolved V genes, and the rest has no known cause. V, J and clone size derive from that table, while D and trimming were established from the DNA sequence. This sample has 87,000 or so clones in its table, and under 85% of those were observed once. Of the sample, about 2% falls within the top ten clones.

Collaborating institutions collected whole blood in K2EDTA tubes following their own protocols. Collaborator samples were shipped for TCRbeta analysis as frozen whole blood, isolated PBMCs, or DNA extracted from either sample type. This sample was taken from a study of blood T cell repertoires in COVID-19 (dated by TCRdb to the early 2020s). Study-level background: Samples from collaborators originated in the United States, Italy and Spain and spanned both the acute and convalescent phases of COVID-19. The material from the prospective study consisted of cDNA or gDNA derived from T cells, B-cell-depleted T cells, or PBMCs. The dataset comprised deeply sampled blood TCRbeta repertoires from subjects exposed to, actively infected with, or recovered from COVID-19. The repertoires were made available in a free public database intended to serve as a resource for research on the immune response to SARS-CoV-2. The samples were drawn from two sources: the first 160 participants of the ongoing ImmuneRACE study, and fewer than 1,500 subjects contributed by 6 global collaborators. A de-identified subject ID, COVID-19 status, age in years and sex were almost always included in the sample metadata. HLA class I and class II types, where available, came from metadata supplied by the sample provider rather than from assay-based typing. Study-wide findings and limitations: Clinical and demographic metadata were provided uncurated, with the amount varying by source and participant.

Trimming costs V 4 bases and J 5 bases, and their ends lie 12 bases apart. From the cysteine through the phenylalanine, the CDR3 covers 14 amino acids. Only the CDR3 DNA stays, 42 bases, in frame from base 1. CDR1 SGHTA and CDR2 FQGTGA were looked up in the germline V gene. Sequencing was performed on peripheral blood. The sequence joins TRBV7-3 to TRBJ2-1; a tentative D match to TRBD1 spans 6 bases. The receptor was derived from a woman in her 70s with acute or convalescent COVID-19. The bases read TGTGCCAGCAGCTCACCACAGGGCCACAATGAGCAGTTCTTC. Its amino acids are CASSSPQGHNEQFF.